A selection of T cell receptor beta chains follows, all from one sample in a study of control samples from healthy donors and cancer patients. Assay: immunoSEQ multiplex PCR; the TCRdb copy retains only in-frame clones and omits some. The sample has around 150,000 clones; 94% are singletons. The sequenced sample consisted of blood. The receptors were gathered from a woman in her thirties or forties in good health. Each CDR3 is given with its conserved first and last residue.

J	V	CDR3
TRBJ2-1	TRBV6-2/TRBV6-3	CASSLKNRGDNEQFF
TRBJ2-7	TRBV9	CASSVGGQEVYEQYF
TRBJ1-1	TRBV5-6	CASSLAWNTEAFF
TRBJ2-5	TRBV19	CASSIRGYQETQYF
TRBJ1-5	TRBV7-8	CASSAERGGGNQPQHF
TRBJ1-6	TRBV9	CASSAPGTAGLTLHF
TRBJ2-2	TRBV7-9	CAARDDSNTGELFF
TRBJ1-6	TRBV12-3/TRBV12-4	CASSFYLPLHF
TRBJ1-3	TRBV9	CASSGNTIYF
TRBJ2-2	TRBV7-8	CASSFIANTGELFF
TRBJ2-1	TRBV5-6	CASTRMGGLSSYNEQFF
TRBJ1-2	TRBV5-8	CASSPPTGELYGYTF
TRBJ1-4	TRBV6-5	CASSTVRLSGKLFF
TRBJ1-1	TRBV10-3	CAISPGALNTEAFF
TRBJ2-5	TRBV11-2	CASSTRGAGEETQYF
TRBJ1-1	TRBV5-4	CASSQARRTGGGEAFF
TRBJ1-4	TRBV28	CASSLVGTNEKLFF
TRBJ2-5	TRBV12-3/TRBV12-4	CASSFVQTQYF
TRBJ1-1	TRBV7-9	CASTLARGTSEAFF
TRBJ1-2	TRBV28	CASSFGQGIYGYTF
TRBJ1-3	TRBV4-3	CASSQGGSSGNTLYF
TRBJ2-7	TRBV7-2	CASSSPPLEQYF
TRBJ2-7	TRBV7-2	CASSFRTGEPYEQYF
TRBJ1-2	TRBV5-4	CASSLGWDYGYTF
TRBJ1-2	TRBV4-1	CASSPLEFGRYGYTF
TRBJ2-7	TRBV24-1	CATSGVQGRQYF
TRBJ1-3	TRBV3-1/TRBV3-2	CASSFVRGSGNTIYF
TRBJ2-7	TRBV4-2	CASSRLNSGTADYEQYF
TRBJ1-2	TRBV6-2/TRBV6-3	CASSTRDRANYGYTF
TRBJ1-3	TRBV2	CASSESTGPGNTIYF
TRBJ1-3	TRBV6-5	CASSYSSGYSGNTIYF
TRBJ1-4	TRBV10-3	CAISESAGINEKLFF
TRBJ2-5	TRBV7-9	CASSSPGQETQYF
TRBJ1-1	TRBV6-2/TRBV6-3	CASSYRGGNTEAFF
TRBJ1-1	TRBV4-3	CASSYHSRQFTEAFF
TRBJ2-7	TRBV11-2	CASSLDLGGEQYF
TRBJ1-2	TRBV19	CASRTGAYGYTF
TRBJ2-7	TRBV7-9	CASSLGGQGGEQYF
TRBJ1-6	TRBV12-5	CASGLLDFGSSYNSPLHF
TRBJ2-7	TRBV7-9	CASSSDRTTYEQYF
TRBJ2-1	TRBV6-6	CASSYPDGTYEQFF
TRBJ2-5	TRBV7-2	CASSSRQLQETQYF
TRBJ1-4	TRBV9	CASSAEPGTGGEKLFF
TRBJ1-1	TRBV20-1	CSASRPGRNTEAFF
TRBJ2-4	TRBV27	CASSRLAANKNIQYF
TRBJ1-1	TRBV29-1	CSVERQENTEAFF
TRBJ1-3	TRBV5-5	CASSPGGGPPAGNTIYF